This T cell receptor beta chain is from a study of control samples from healthy donors and cancer patients. Method: immunoSEQ multiplex PCR; TCRdb's copy keeps in-frame clones and lacks some. This table has about 180,000 clones, around 90% appearing once. V dropped 5 bases and J dropped 0 bases, with 19 bases sitting between them. Germline values: CDR1 MDHEN, CDR2 SYDVKM. CDR3 length: 17 amino acids. This sequence was found in a man aged 25 to 45 in good health. Source material: blood. The V and J genes are TRBV28 and TRBJ1-2, with D tentatively TRBD1 (6 bases). The CDR3 DNA is TGTGCCAGCAGTCAACCCCAGGGGACCACGGCTAACTATGGCTACACCTTC. Protein product: CASSQPQGTTANYGYTF.